This TCR beta chain came from a study of chemoradiotherapy in HPV16-positive cancers. Worth noting for this clone: Its cognate antigen is unknown.

Here immunoSEQ multiplex PCR was the method, and the copy in TCRdb shows in-frame clones only, minus some. The table has about 68,000 clones, almost 90% seen once; the top ten hold around 4.4%. From germline, CDR1 is SEHNR and CDR2 FQNEAQ (reference sequence). The V gene lost 5 bases and the J gene lost 2 bases, with 4 bases spanning the gap. The CDR3 contains 11 residues. Findings and limits, study-wide: Only a couple of HPV16-positive patients supplied the functional HPV-specificity definition. For HPV16-positive patients, expanding HPV-responsive T cells associated with longer recurrence-free survival.

The clonotype originates from a human donor with HPV-associated anogenital cancer. This chain links TRBV7-9 with TRBJ2-7; unclear D gene. The sample was blood, taken from a patient who underwent chemoradiotherapy. The CDR3 DNA reads TGTGCCAGCAGCGTCACCTACGAGCAGTACTTC. Translation: CASSVTYEQYF.